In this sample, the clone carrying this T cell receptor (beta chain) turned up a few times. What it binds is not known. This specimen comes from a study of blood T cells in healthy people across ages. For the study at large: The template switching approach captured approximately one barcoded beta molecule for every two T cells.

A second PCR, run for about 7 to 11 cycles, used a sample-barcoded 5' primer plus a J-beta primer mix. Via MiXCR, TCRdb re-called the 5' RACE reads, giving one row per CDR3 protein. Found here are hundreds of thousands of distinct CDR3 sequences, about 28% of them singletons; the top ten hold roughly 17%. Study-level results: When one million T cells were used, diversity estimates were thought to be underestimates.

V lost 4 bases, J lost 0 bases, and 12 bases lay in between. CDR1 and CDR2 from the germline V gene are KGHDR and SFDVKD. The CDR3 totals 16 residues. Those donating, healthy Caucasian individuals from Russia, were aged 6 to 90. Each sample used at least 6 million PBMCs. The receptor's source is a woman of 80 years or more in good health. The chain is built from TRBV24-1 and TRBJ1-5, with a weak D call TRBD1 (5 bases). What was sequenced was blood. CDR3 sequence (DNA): TGTGCCACCAGTGACACAGGTATGGGTAGCAATCAGCCCCAGCATTTT. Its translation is CATSDTGMGSNQPQHF.